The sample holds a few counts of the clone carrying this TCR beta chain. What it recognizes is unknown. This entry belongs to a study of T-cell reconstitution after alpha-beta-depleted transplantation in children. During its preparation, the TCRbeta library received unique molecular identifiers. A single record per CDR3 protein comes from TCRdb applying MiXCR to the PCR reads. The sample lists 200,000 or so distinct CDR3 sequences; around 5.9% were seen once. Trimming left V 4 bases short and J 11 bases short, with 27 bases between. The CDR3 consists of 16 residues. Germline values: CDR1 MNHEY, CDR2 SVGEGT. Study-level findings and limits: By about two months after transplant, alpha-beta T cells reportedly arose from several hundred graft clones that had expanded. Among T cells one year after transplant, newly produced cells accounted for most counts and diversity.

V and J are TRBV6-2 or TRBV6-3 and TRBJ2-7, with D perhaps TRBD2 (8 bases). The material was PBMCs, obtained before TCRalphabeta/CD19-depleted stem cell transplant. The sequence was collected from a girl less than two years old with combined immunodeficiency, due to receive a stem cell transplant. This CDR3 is CASSSSPGTRKGAEYF. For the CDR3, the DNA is TGTGCCAGCAGTTCCTCCCCCGGGACTAGGAAGGGGGCAGAGTACTTC.